Shown below are 29 T cell receptor beta chains from a single sample sequenced in a study of shared clonotypes between healthy human individuals (dated by TCRdb to 2020 to 2021). Library method: the immunoSEQ multiplex PCR assay. What TCRdb holds here is the immuneACCESS table cut down to in-frame rearrangements. Part of the clones is not present; checked against another copy, under half of the missing clones reflect an unresolved V gene, and the others are unexplained. This sample lists over 1.5 million clones; 95% to 99% were detected once. 0.4% to 0.45% of the sample is taken by the ten largest. Sequencing was performed on naive CD4+ T cells sorted from blood. Reading the label with the study, this specimen's cell subset or site is: CD45RA+ positively selected. These TCRs come from a man under 40 in good health.

A note on this clone: Other DNA sequences within the sample encode an identical CDR3. The V and J genes are TRBV7-9 and TRBJ2-3; D gene uncertain. This CDR3 has 13 amino acids. CDR1 and CDR2 (germline): SEHNR, FQNEAQ (reference sequence). V lost 0 bases and J 0 bases, leaving 1 base between the germline ends. In nucleotides, the CDR3 is TGTGCCAGCAGCTTAGCCAGCACAGATACGCAGTATTTT. This translates into CASSLASTDTQYF. The variable domain in full, with the rest retrieved from reference TRBV7-9 and TRBJ2-3, is DTGVSQNPRHKITKRGQNVTFRCDPISEHNRLYWYRQTLGQGPEFLTYFQNEAQLEKSRLLSDRFSAERPKGSFSTLEIQRTEQGDSAMYLCASSLASTDTQYFGPGTRLTVL.

V is TRBV10-3 and J is TRBJ2-3; the match to TRBD2 covers 9 bases. V shed 5 bases, J shed 4 bases, and the junction held 7 bases outside the gene matches. This CDR3 has 15 residues. Germline CDR1 and CDR2: ENHRY and SYGVKD. The CDR3 reads CAISPIAGVADTQYF. The CDR3 DNA reads as TGTGCCATCAGTCCGATAGCGGGAGTGGCAGATACGCAGTATTTT.

The chain is built from TRBV10-1 and TRBJ2-1; D gene unclear. In germline, CDR1 is WNHNN, CDR2 SYGVQD (reference sequence). With 3 bases removed from V and 6 bases from J, the gap between germline ends came to 6 bases. CDR3 size: 12 residues. CDR3 region: CASSDSGNEQFF. DNA of the CDR3: TGCGCCAGCAGTGACTCAGGCAATGAGCAGTTCTTC.

V usage is TRBV27 and J usage is TRBJ1-3; tentatively, D is TRBD1 (5 bases). Germline V gene data show CDR1 as MNHEY and CDR2 as SMNVEV (reference sequence). The CDR3 runs 14 residues. Trimming stripped 6 bases from V and 4 bases from J, with 13 bases between. CDR3 sequence: CASSLTGPGNTIYF. For the CDR3, the DNA is TGTGCCAGCAGCCTGACGGGGCCCGGAAACACCATATATTTT.

This rearrangement joins TRBV2 to TRBJ2-7; 7 bases align to TRBD1. V dropped 4 bases and J dropped 2; count of bases not matched to a gene: 5. The CDR3 has 14 amino acids. CDR1 and CDR2 from the germline V gene are SNHLY and FYNNEI. DNA for the CDR3: TGTGCCAGCAGTGGGGGACAGAGAGCCTACGAGCAGTACTTC. Encoded protein: CASSGGQRAYEQYF.

This clone appeared once. V usage is TRBV11-2 and J usage is TRBJ2-2; the D gene could be TRBD1 or TRBD2 (5 bases each). Trimming took 5 bases from V and 4 from J, leaving 17 bases between them. Germline values: CDR1 SGHAT, CDR2 FQNNGV. The CDR3 contains 16 residues. This CDR3 is CASSTRDPIFTGELFF. For the CDR3, the DNA is TGTGCCAGCAGCACCCGGGACCCGATTTTCACCGGGGAGCTGTTTTTT.

The V call is TRBV7-6, the J call TRBJ2-7; D assignment may be TRBD1 or TRBD2 (6 bases each). Trimming took off 5 bases at V and 7 bases at J, with 21 bases between the two ends. This CDR3 comprises 15 residues. The germline CDR1 and CDR2 sequences are SGHVS and FNYEAQ. DNA of the CDR3: TGTGCCAGCAGCCTACCGGGGGCAGGTAGGGGAGAGCAGTACTTC. Translated: CASSLPGAGRGEQYF.

Only one count was recorded for this clone. The junction shows a germline mismatch at one end, possibly a read error. The chain combines TRBV13 with TRBJ2-1; the D is unclear. This CDR3 is 13 amino acids long. Germline V gives CDR1 PRHDT, CDR2 FYEKMQ (reference sequence). The CDR3 bases are TGTGCCAGCAGTTTAGACTCCTCCAATGAGCAGTTCTTC. It yields the protein CASSLDSSNEQFF. Variable domain in full (rest from reference TRBV13 and TRBJ2-1): AAGVIQSPRHLIKEKRETATLKCYPIPRHDTVYWYQQGPGQDPQFLISFYEKMQSDKGSIPDRFSAQQFSDYHSELNMSSLELGDSALYFCASSLDSSNEQFFGPGTRLTVL.

The J gene is TRBJ2-7, the V gene TRBV6-1; the D call may be TRBD1 or TRBD2 (5 bases each). This CDR3 is built from 15 residues. V was trimmed by 1 base and J by 2 bases, leaving 12 bases between them. Germline loops: CDR1 MNHNS, CDR2 SASEGT. CDR3 sequence: CASSEGGTITYEQYF. CDR3 sequence (DNA): TGTGCCAGCAGTGAAGGGGGGACCATCACCTACGAGCAGTACTTC.

V usage is TRBV2 and J usage is TRBJ2-3; D not resolved. With 4 bases removed from V and 5 bases from J, the gap between germline ends came to 7 bases. CDR1 and CDR2 (germline): SNHLY, FYNNEI. The CDR3 extends over 12 amino acids. The CDR3, as DNA: TGTGCCAGCAGTGTTCAGGTAGATACGCAGTATTTT. Its protein product is CASSVQVDTQYF.

V is TRBV11-2 and J is TRBJ1-1; D is perhaps TRBD1 (5 bases). Per the germline V gene, CDR1 is SGHAT and CDR2 is FQNNGV. CDR3 size: 13 residues. The V end was cut by 3 bases, the J end by 4 bases, with 9 bases between. The CDR3 DNA reads as TGTGCCAGCAGCTTCGTACAGGCCACTGAAGCTTTCTTT. Translating gives CASSFVQATEAFF.

To note about this clone: Other DNA sequences of this sample code for an identical CDR3. The chain couples TRBV20-1 to TRBJ2-1; D is uncertain. The CDR3 extends over 11 amino acids. V was clipped by 0 bases and J by 8 bases, with 5 bases between them. The germline V gene encodes CDR1 DFQATT and CDR2 SNEGSKA (reference sequence). The CDR3 DNA sequence: TGCAGTGCTAGAGATCTAGATGAGCAGTTCTTC. Translated, it gives CSARDLDEQFF.

The CDR3: CASSVGRALSGANVLTF. The DNA for the CDR3 is TGTGCCAGCAGCGTCGGGCGCGCCCTATCTGGGGCCAACGTCCTGACTTTC. The chain employs TRBV11-2 and TRBJ2-6; no clear D gene. V was shortened by 5 bases and J by 1 base, with 15 bases between the two germline ends. The germline V gene has CDR1 SGHAT and CDR2 FQNNGV. The CDR3 has 17 amino acids.

The CDR3 DNA follows: TGTGCCAGCAGTTCCCCGCCGGTCTCCTACAATGAGCAGTTCTTC. This gives the protein CASSSPPVSYNEQFF. The chain has TRBV28 and TRBJ2-1; D gene uncertain. V lost 4 bases and J lost 0, with 10 bases in between. The CDR3 totals 15 residues. Germline assignment: CDR1 MDHEN and CDR2 SYDVKM.

The rearrangement links TRBV5-1 to TRBJ1-1; D call uncertain. Germline V CDR1 and CDR2: SGHRS, YFSETQ. The ends were cut back, 0 bases at V and 2 bases at J, with 11 bases in the middle. This CDR3 spans 15 amino acids. This CDR3 reads CASSLDGGYNTEAFF. The CDR3 bases are TGCGCCAGCAGCTTGGACGGCGGCTATAACACTGAAGCTTTCTTT.

As DNA, the CDR3 is TGCGCCAGCAGCAACGGGACCCCCCAAGAGACCCAGTACTTC. Translating it yields CASSNGTPQETQYF. This chain joins TRBV5-1 and TRBJ2-5; D is perhaps TRBD1 or TRBD2 (5 bases each). The CDR3 is made up of 14 amino acids. Germline V lookup: CDR1 SGHRS, CDR2 YFSETQ. V shed 4 bases and J shed 1 base, with 11 bases lying between them.

The chain employs TRBV7-9 and TRBJ2-5, with TRBD2 identical over 13 bases. The germline gives CDR1 SEHNR, CDR2 FQNEAQ (reference sequence). Losses at the gene ends were 5 bases for V and 3 bases for J; bases not matched to a gene: 9. The length of the CDR3 is 17 residues. The DNA of the CDR3 is TGTGCCAGCAGCCCCCTCGGGACTAGCGGGGAAGAAGAGACCCAGTACTTC. It codes for CASSPLGTSGEEETQYF.

The chain joins TRBV11-2 to TRBJ2-7; TRBD2 aligns across 12 bases. The CDR3 is 16 amino acids. CDR1 and CDR2 from the germline V gene are SGHAT and FQNNGV. J gave up 5 bases and V 5 bases, and 10 bases lay outside the gene matches. The CDR3 sequence: CASSDNELAGGDEQYF. The DNA of the CDR3 is TGTGCCAGCAGCGACAATGAGCTAGCGGGAGGGGACGAGCAGTACTTC. Supplemented by reference TRBV11-2 and TRBJ2-7, the full variable domain reads EAGVAQSPRYKIIEKRQSVAFWCNPISGHATLYWYQQILGQGPKLLIQFQNNGVVDDSQLPKDRFSAERLKGVDSTLKIQPAKLEDSAVYLCASSDNELAGGDEQYFGPGTRLTVT.

This chain joins TRBV14 and TRBJ2-1, with 14 bases that match TRBD2. The length of the CDR3 is 19 residues. V lost 4 bases to trimming and J lost 3 bases; unmatched junction nucleotides: 11. Per germline, CDR1 SGHDN and CDR2 FVKESK. The CDR3 here is CASSPFGTSGSSNYNEQFF. The CDR3 DNA sequence: TGTGCCAGCAGCCCCTTTGGGACTAGCGGGAGCAGTAACTACAATGAGCAGTTCTTC.

The gene calls are TRBV5-5 and TRBJ2-1; 10 bases align to TRBD2. Looked up from germline, CDR1 is SGHKS and CDR2 is YYEKEE (reference sequence). CDR3 length equals 16 residues. J gave up 5 bases and V 2 bases, and 7 bases lay outside the gene matches. The CDR3 DNA is TGTGCCAGCAGCTTTAGGGCGCTAGCGGGAGACAATGAGCAGTTCTTC. Translating gives CASSFRALAGDNEQFF.

The CDR3 sequence is CASSEFLRTGAGTQYF. The CDR3 DNA follows: TGTGCCAGCAGTGAATTTCTGAGGACTGGGGCGGGTACGCAGTATTTT. The chain recombines TRBV25-1 with TRBJ2-3, with D perhaps matching TRBD1 or TRBD2 (5 bases each). The CDR3 sequence is 16 residues long. Per germline, CDR1 MGHDK and CDR2 SYGVNS. V was cut by 1 base and J by 8 bases, with 19 bases left in between.

The rearrangement uses TRBV5-1 and TRBJ2-3; 13 positions agree with TRBD2. The CDR3 consists of 17 residues. The germline V gene encodes CDR1 SGHRS and CDR2 YFSETQ. After removal of 1 base from V and 2 bases from J, the junction contained 4 bases not matched to a gene. The CDR3 DNA sequence: TGCGCCAGCAGCTTGACTAGCGGGAGGGCCTCCACAGATACGCAGTATTTT. Amino acids: CASSLTSGRASTDTQYF.

This clone showed up just once. V usage is TRBV9 and J usage is TRBJ2-3; 8 nucleotides match TRBD2. Germline V gene data show CDR1 as SGDLS and CDR2 as YYNGEE. The CDR3 extends over 16 amino acids. V trimming: 4 bases; J trimming: 4 bases; junction bases outside the gene matches: 11. The CDR3 DNA reads as TGTGCCAGCAGCCACTTCGAGCGGGAGCAAGCAGATACGCAGTATTTT. Translation gives CASSHFEREQADTQYF.

CDR3 sequence reads: CASRSEKNYGYTF. CDR3 coding DNA: TGTGCCAGCAGGAGCGAGAAGAACTATGGCTACACCTTC. The rearrangement joins TRBV6-5 to TRBJ1-2; D not resolved. The germline V and J ends were trimmed by 6 bases and 2 bases, with 10 bases remaining between them. Germline CDR1 and CDR2: MNHEY and SVGAGI. This CDR3 region has 13 residues.

The chain carries TRBV15 and TRBJ1-5; D is perhaps TRBD1 (5 bases). V was trimmed by 8 bases and J by 7 bases, leaving 15 bases between them. Germline loops: CDR1 LNHNV, CDR2 YYDKDF (reference sequence). CDR3 length equals 13 residues. The CDR3 coding sequence is TGTGCCACCCGTTGGGGGGTAGACCAGCCCCAGCATTTT. Amino acid sequence: CATRWGVDQPQHF.

The rearrangement links TRBV5-4 to TRBJ1-4; D not resolved. Trimming took off 4 bases at V and 8 bases at J, with 12 bases between the two ends. Per the germline V gene, CDR1 is SGHNT and CDR2 is YYREEE (reference sequence). CDR3 length: 13 amino acids. CDR3 amino acids: CASSQNAGEKLFF. CDR3 coding DNA: TGTGCCAGCAGCCAAAACGCGGGGGAAAAACTGTTTTTT.

The sample holds one count of this clone. V is TRBV29-1 and J is TRBJ1-1; perhaps TRBD1 as D (5 bases). The CDR3 totals 14 residues. Trimming removed 5 bases from V and 3 bases from J, with 16 bases in between. CDR1 and CDR2 from the germline V gene are SQVTM and ANQGSEA. The CDR3 DNA is TGCAGCGTTTGTGGCTGGGGGAGGGACACTGAAGCTTTCTTT. Translation: CSVCGWGRDTEAFF.

The CDR3 sequence is CASSHTPGQEEAEAFF. The DNA for the CDR3 is TGTGCCAGCAGCCATACACCGGGACAGGAGGAGGCTGAAGCTTTCTTT. The chain is built from TRBV7-6 and TRBJ1-1; 8 positions match TRBD1. The germline gives CDR1 SGHVS, CDR2 FNYEAQ. This CDR3 comprises 16 residues. V was pared by 5 bases and J by 6 bases, with 14 bases of the junction left unmatched.

The chain combines TRBV5-4 with TRBJ2-7, with TRBD1 matching 7 bases. CDR3 length equals 15 residues. Germline loops: CDR1 SGHNT, CDR2 YYREEE (reference sequence). V lost 2 bases and J lost 0; bases outside the gene matches: 5. The CDR3 bases are TGTGCCAGCAGCTTTGGACAGGCCGCCTCCTACGAGCAGTACTTC. It encodes CASSFGQAASYEQYF.